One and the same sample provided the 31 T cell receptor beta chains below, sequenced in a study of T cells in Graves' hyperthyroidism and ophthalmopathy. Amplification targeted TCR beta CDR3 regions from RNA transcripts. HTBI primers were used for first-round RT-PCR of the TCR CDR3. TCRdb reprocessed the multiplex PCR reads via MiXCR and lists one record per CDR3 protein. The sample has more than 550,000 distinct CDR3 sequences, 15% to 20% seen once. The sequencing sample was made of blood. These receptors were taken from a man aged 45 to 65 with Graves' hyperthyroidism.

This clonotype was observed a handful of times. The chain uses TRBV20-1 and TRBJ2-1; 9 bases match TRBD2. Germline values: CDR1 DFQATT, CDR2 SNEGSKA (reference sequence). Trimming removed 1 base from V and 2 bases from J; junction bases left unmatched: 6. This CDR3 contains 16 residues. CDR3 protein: CSARAAGGRAYNEQFF. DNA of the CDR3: TGCAGTGCTAGAGCGGCGGGAGGGAGGGCCTACAATGAGCAGTTCTTC.

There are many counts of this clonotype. This chain's CDR3 is CASSLRSGGPSYNSPLHF. In nucleotides, the CDR3 is TGTGCCAGCAGTTTAAGGTCGGGGGGCCCGTCCTATAATTCACCCCTCCACTTT. The V gene is TRBV27, the J gene TRBJ1-6, with a weak D call TRBD1 (6 bases). Trimming stripped 2 bases from V and 1 base from J, with 15 bases between. The CDR3 covers 18 residues. CDR1 is MNHEY, CDR2 SMNVEV, per germline (reference sequence).

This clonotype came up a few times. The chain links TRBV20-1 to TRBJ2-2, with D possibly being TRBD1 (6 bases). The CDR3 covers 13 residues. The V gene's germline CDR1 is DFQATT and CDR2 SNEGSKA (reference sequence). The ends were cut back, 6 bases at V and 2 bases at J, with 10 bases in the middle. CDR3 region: CSAIRGNTGELFF. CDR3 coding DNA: TGCAGTGCGATCAGGGGAAACACCGGGGAGCTGTTTTTT.

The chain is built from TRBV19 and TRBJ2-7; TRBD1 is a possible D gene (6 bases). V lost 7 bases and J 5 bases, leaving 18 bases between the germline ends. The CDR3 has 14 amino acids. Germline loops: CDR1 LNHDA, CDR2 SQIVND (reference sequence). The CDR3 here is CASTPGQGIDEQYF. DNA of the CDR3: TGTGCCAGTACCCCGGGGCAGGGGATCGACGAGCAGTACTTC.

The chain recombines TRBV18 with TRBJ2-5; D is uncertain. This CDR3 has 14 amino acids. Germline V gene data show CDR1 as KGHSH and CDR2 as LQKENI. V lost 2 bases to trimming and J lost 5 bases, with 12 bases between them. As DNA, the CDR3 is TGTGCCAGCTCACCAATTGGACCTTCGGAGACCCAGTACTTC. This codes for CASSPIGPSETQYF.

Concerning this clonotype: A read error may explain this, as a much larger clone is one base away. CDR3 protein: CASSIRQGTDEQYF. In DNA form, the CDR3 reads TGTGCCAGCAGTATACGACAGGGGACCGACGAGCAGTACTTC. This chain links TRBV12-3 or TRBV12-4 with TRBJ2-7, with 8 bases fitting TRBD1. The CDR3 is made up of 14 amino acids. With 5 bases clipped from V and 5 bases from J, the junction kept 8 bases outside the gene matches.

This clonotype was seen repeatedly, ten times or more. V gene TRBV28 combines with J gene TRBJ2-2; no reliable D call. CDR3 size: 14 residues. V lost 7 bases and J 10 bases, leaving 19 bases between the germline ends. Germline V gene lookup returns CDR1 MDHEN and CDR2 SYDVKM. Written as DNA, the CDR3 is TGTGCCAGCACCGTTTCTTCCGGGTACGAGGAGCTGTTTTTT. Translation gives CASTVSSGYEELFF.

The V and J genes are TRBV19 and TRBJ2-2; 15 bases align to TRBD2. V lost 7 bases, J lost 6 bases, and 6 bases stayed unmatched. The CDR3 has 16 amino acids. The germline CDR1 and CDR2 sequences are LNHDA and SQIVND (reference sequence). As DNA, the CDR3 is TGTGCCAGTACCCGGACTAGCGGGAGGGCCGCCGGGGAGCTGTTTTTT. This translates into CASTRTSGRAAGELFF.

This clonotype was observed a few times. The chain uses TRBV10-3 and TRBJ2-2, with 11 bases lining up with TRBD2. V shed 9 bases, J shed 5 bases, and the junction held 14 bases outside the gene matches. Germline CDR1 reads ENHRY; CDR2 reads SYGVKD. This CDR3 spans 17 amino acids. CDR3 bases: TGTGCCATGCGGGGAAAACTAGCGGGAGTGGGAACCGGGGAGCTGTTTTTT. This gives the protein CAMRGKLAGVGTGELFF.

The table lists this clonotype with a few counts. The CDR3 loop reads CATSTRTQSYNEQFF. CDR3 DNA sequence: TGTGCCACCAGTACAAGGACACAAAGTTACAATGAGCAGTTCTTC. The rearrangement links TRBV24-1 to TRBJ2-1; perhaps TRBD1 as D (5 bases). CDR1 is KGHDR, CDR2 SFDVKD, per germline. The germline V and J ends were trimmed by 6 bases and 4 bases, with 15 bases remaining between them. This CDR3 region has 15 residues.

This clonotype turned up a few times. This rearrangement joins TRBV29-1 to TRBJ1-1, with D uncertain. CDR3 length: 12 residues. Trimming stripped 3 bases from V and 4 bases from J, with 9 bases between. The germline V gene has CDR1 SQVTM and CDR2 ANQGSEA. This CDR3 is CSVDAGGTEAFF. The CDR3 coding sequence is TGCAGCGTTGACGCGGGAGGCACTGAAGCTTTCTTT. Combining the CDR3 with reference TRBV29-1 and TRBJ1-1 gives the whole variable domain SAVISQKPSRDICQRGTSLTIQCQVDSQVTMMFWYRQQPGQSLTLIATANQGSEATYESGFVIDKFPISRPNLTFSTLTVSNMSPEDSSIYLCSVDAGGTEAFFGQGTRLTVV.

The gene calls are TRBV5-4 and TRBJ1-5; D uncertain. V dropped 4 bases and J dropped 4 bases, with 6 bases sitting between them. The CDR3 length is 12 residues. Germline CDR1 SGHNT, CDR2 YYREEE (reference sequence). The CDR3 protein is CASSRENQPQHF. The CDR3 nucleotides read TGTGCCAGCAGCCGCGAAAATCAGCCCCAGCATTTT.

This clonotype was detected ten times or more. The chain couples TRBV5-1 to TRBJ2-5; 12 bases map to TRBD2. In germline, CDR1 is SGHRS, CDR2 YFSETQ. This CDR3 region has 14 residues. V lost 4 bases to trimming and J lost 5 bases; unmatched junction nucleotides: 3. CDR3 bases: TGCGCCAGCAGCGCGACTAGCGGGAGTGAGACCCAGTACTTC. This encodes CASSATSGSETQYF.

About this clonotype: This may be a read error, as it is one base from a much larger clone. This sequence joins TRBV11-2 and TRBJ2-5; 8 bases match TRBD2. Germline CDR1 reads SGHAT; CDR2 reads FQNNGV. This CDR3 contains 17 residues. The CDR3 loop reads CASSVETRAAGGATQYF. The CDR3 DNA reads TGTGCCAGCAGCGTAGAGACCCGGGCCGCGGGAGGAGCGACCCAGTACTTC.

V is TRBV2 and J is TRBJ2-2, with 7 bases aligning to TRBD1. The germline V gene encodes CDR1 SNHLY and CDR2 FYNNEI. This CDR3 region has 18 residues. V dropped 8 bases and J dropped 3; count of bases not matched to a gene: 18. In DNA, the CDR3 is TGTGCCAGCCACCGCCCATCAGACAGGGTGATGGACACCGGGGAGCTGTTTTTT. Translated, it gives CASHRPSDRVMDTGELFF.

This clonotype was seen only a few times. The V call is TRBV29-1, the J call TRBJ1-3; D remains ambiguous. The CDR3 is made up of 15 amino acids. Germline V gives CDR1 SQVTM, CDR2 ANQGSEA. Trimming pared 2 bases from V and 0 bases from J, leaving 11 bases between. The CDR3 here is CSVEFGRPSGNTIYF. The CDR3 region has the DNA TGCAGCGTTGAATTTGGACGACCCTCTGGAAACACCATATATTTT. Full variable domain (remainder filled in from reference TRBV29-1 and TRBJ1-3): SAVISQKPSRDICQRGTSLTIQCQVDSQVTMMFWYRQQPGQSLTLIATANQGSEATYESGFVIDKFPISRPNLTFSTLTVSNMSPEDSSIYLCSVEFGRPSGNTIYFGEGSWLTVV.

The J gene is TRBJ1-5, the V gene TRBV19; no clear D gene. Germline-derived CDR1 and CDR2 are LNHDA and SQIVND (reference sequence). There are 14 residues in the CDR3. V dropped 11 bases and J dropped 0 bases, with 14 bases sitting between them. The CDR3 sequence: CAVADEHSNQPQHF. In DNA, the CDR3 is TGTGCCGTCGCGGACGAACATAGCAATCAGCCCCAGCATTTT.

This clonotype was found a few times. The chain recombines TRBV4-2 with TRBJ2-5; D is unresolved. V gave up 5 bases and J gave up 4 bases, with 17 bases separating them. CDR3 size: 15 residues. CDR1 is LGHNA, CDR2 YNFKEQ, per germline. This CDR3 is CASSSTGILVETQYF. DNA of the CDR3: TGTGCCAGCAGCAGTACGGGTATCCTAGTAGAGACCCAGTACTTC.

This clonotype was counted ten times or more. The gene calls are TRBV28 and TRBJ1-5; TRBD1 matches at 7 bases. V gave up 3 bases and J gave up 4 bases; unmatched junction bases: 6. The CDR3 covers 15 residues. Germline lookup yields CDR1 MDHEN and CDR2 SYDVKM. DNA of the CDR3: TGTGCCAGCAGTTTCCGACAGGGAGTTAATCAGCCCCAGCATTTT. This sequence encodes CASSFRQGVNQPQHF.

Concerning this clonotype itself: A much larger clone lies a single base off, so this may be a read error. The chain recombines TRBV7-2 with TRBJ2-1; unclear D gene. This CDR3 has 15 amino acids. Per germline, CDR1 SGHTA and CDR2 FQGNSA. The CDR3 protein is CASSLAPSSYNEQSF. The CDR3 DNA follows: TGTGCCAGCAGCTTAGCACCCTCCTCCTACAATGAGCAGTCCTTC. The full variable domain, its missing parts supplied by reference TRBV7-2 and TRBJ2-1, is GAGVSQSPSNKVTEKGKDVELRCDPISGHTALYWYRQSLGQGLEFLIYFQGNSAPDKSGLPSDRFSAERTGGSVSTLTIQRTQQEDSAVYLCASSLAPSSYNEQSFGPGTRLTVL.

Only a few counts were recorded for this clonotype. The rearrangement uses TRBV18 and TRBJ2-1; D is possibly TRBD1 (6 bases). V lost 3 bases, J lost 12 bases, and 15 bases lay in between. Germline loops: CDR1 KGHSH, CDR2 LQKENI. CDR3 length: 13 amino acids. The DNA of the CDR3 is TGTGCCAGCTCACCCCTCCCTGAACAGGGGCAGTTCTTC. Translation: CASSPLPEQGQFF.

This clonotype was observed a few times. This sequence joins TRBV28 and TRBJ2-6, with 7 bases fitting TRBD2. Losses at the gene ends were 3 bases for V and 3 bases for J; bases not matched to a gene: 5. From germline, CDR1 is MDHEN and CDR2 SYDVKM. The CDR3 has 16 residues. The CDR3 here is CASSFGGSYGANVLTF. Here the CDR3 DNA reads TGTGCCAGCAGTTTCGGGGGGAGTTATGGGGCCAACGTCCTGACTTTC.

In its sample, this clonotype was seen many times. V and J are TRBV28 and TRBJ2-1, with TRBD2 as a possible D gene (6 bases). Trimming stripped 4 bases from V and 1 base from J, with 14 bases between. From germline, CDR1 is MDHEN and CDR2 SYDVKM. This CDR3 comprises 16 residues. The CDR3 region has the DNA TGTGCCAGCAGTTCGCGGGAAGGTCAGTCCTACAATGAGCAGTTCTTC. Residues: CASSSREGQSYNEQFF. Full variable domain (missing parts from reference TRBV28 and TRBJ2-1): DVKVTQSSRYLVKRTGEKVFLECVQDMDHENMFWYRQDPGLGLRLIYFSYDVKMKEKGDIPEGYSVSREKKERFSLILESASTNQTSMYLCASSSREGQSYNEQFFGPGTRLTVL.

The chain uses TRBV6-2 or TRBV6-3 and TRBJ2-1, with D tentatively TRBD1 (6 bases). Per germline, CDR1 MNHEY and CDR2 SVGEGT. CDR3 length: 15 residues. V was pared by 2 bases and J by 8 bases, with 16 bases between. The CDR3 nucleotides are TGTGCCAGCAGTTACGCCAGGGGAATAATCGATGAGCAGTTCTTC. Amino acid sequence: CASSYARGIIDEQFF.

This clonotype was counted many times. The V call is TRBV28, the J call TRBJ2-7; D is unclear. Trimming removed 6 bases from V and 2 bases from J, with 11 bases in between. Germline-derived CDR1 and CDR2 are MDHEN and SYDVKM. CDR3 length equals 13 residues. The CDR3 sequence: CASRAALTYEQYF. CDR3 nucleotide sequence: TGTGCCAGCAGGGCCGCGCTCACCTACGAGCAGTACTTC. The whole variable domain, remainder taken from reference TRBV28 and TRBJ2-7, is DVKVTQSSRYLVKRTGEKVFLECVQDMDHENMFWYRQDPGLGLRLIYFSYDVKMKEKGDIPEGYSVSREKKERFSLILESASTNQTSMYLCASRAALTYEQYFGPGTRLTVT.

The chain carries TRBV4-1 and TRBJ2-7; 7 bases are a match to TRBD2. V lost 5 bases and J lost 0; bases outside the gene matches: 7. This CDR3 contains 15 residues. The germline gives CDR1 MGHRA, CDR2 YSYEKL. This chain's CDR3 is CASSISGTSSYEQYF. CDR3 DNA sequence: TGCGCCAGCAGCATCAGCGGGACGAGCTCCTACGAGCAGTACTTC.

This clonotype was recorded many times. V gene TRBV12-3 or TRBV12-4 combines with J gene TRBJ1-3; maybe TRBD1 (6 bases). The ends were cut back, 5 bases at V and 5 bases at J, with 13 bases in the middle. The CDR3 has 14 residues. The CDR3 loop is CASSLGQPRNTIYF. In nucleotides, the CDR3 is TGTGCCAGCAGTCTCGGACAGCCACGAAACACCATATATTTT.

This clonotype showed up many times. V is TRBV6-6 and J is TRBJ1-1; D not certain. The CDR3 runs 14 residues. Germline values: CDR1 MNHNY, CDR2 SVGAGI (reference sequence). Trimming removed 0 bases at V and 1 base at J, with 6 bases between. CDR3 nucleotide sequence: TGTGCCAGCAGTTACTCGAGACCGAACACTGAAGCTTTCTTT. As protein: CASSYSRPNTEAFF.

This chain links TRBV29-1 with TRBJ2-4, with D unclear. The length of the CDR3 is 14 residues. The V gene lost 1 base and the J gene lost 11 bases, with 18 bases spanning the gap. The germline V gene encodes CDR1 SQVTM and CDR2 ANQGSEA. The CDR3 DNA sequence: TGCAGCGTTGAAGGTGCGTTGGGCAGTGGATTTCAGTACTTC. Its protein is CSVEGALGSGFQYF.

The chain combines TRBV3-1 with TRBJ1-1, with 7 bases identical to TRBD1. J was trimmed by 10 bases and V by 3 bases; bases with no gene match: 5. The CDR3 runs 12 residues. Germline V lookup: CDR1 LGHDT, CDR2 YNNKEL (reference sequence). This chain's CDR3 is CASSQTQGRAFF. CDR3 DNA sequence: TGTGCCAGCAGCCAGACACAGGGGAGAGCTTTCTTT.

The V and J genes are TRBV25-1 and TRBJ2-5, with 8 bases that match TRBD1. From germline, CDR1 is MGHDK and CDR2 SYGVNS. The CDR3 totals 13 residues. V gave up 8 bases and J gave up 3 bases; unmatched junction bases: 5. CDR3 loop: CASGMTGEETQYF. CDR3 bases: TGTGCCAGCGGGATGACAGGGGAAGAGACCCAGTACTTC.